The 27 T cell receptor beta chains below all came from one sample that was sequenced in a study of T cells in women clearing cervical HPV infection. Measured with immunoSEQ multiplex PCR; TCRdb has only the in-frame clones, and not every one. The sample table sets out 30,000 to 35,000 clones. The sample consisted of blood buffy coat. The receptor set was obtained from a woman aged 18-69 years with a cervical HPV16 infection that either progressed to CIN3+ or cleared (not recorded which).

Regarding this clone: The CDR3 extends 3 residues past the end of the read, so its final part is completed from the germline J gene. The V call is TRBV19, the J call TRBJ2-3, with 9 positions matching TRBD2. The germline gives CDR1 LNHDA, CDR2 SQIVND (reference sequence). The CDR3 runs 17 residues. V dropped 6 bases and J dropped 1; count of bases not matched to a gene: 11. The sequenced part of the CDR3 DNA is TGTGCCAGTAGCGAAGAAAGACTAGCGGATCGCACAGATACG. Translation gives CASSEERLADRTDT. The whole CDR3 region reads CASSEERLADRTDTQYF.

CDR3 DNA (partial): TGTGCCAGCAGCGCGGGTGGACTAAATGAAAAG. Its translation is CASSAGGLNEK. The complete CDR3 protein is CASSAGGLNEKLFF. V and J are TRBV7-2 and TRBJ2-2, with D tentatively TRBD2 (6 bases). From the germline J gene comes the end of the CDR3, since the read stops 3 residues before it. There are 14 residues in the CDR3. From germline, CDR1 is SGHTA and CDR2 FQGNSA.

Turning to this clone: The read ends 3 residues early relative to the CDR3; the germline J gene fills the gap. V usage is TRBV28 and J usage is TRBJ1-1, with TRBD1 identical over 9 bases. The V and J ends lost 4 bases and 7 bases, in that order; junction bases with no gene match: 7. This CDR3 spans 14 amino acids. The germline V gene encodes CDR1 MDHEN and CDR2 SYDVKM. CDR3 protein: CASSSPGQGDEAFF. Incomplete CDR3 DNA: TGTGCCAGCAGTTCCCCGGGACAGGGAGATGAA.

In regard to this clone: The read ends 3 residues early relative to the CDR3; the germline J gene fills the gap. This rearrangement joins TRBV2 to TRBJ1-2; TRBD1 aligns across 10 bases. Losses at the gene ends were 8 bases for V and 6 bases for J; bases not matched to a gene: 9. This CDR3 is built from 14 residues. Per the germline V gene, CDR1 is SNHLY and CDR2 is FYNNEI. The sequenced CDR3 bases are TGTGCCAGCGGGGGACAGGGGAGATCTCATGGC. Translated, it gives CASGGQGRSHG. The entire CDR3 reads CASGGQGRSHGYTF.

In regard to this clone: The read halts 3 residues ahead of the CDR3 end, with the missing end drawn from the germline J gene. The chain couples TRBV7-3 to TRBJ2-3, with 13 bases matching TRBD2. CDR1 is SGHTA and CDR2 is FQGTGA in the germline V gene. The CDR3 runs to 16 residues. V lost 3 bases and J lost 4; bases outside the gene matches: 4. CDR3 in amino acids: CASSFTSGRAADTQYF. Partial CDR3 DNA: TGTGCCAGCAGCTTCACTAGCGGGAGGGCCGCAGATACG.

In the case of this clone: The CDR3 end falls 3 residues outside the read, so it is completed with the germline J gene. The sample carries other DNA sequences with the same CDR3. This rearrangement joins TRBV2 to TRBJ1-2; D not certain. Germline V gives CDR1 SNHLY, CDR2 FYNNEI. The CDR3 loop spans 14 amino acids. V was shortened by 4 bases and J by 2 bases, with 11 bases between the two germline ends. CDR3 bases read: TGTGCCAGCAGTGGCGGAACATGGAACTATGGC. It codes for CASSGGTWNYG. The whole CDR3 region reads CASSGGTWNYGYTF. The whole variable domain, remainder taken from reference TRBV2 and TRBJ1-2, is EPEVTQTPSHQVTQMGQEVILRCVPISNHLYFYWYRQILGQKVEFLVSFYNNEISEKSEIFDDQFSVERPDGSNFTLKIRSTKLEDSAMYFCASSGGTWNYGYTFGSGTRLTVV.

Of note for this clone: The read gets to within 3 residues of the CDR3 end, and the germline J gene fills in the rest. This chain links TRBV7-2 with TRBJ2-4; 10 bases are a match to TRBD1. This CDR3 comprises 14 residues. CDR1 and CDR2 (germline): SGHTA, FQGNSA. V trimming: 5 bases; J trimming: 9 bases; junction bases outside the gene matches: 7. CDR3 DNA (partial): TGTGCCAGCAGCCGGGACAGGGGAAGTGGCATT. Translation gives CASSRDRGSGI. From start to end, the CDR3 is CASSRDRGSGIQYF. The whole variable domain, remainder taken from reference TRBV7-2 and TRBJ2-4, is GAGVSQSPSNKVTEKGKDVELRCDPISGHTALYWYRQSLGQGLEFLIYFQGNSAPDKSGLPSDRFSAERTGGSVSTLTIQRTQQEDSAVYLCASSRDRGSGIQYFGAGTRLSVL.

The sequenced part of the CDR3 DNA is TGTGCCAGCAGCTCAGGACAGGGATCCTACGAG. Encoded protein: CASSSGQGSYE. The entire CDR3 is CASSSGQGSYEAFF. The chain combines TRBV7-9 with TRBJ1-1, with 8 bases that match TRBD1. The read terminates 3 residues ahead of where the CDR3 ends, so the germline J gene completes it. The CDR3 is 14 residues long. Germline-derived CDR1 and CDR2 are SEHNR and FQNEAQ (reference sequence).

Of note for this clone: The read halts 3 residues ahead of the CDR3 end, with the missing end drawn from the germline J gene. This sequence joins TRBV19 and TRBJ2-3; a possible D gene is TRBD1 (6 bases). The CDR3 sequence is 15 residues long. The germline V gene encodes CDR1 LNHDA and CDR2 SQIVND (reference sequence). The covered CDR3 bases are TGTGCCAGTAGCAGGGACACCTTGCTGGATCAGCCG. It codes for CASSRDTLLDQP. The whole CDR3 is CASSRDTLLDQPQYF.

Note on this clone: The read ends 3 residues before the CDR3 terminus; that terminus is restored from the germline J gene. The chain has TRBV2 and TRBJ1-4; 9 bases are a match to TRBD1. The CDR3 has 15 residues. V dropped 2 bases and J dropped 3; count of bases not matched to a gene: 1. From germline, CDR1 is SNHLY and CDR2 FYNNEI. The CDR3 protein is CASSEYRGPNEKLFF. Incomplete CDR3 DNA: TGTGCCAGCAGTGAATACAGGGGGCCTAATGAAAAA.

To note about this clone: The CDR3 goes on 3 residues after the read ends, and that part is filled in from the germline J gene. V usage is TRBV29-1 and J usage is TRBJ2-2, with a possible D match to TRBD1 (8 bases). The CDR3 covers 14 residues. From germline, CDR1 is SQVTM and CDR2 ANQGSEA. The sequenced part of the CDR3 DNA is TGCAGCGTTGCGGACAGGGCGGGGGATTCACCG. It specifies CSVADRAGDSP. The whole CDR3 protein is CSVADRAGDSPLFF.

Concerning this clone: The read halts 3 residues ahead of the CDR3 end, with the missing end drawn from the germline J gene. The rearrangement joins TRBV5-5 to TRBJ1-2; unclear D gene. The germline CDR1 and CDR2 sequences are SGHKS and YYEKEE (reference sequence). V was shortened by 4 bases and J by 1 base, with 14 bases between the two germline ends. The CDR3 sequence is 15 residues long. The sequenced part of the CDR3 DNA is TGTGCCAGCAGCACCCCCGGACTGATTAACTATGGC. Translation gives CASSTPGLINYG. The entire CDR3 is CASSTPGLINYGYTF.

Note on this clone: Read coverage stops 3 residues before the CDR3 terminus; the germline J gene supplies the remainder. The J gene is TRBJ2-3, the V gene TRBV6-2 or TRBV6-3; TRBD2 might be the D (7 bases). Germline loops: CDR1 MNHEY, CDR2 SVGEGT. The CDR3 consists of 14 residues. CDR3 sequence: CASTPPGGRQPQYF. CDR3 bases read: TGTGCCAGCACCCCCCCGGGGGGCAGGCAGCCG.

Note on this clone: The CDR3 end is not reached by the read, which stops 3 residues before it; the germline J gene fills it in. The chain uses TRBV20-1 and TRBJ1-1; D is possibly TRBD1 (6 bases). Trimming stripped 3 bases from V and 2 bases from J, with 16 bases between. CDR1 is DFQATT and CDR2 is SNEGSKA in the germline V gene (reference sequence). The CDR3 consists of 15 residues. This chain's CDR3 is CSARQHSTGNTEAFF. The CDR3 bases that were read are TGCAGTGCTAGGCAACATTCGACAGGCAACACTGAA.

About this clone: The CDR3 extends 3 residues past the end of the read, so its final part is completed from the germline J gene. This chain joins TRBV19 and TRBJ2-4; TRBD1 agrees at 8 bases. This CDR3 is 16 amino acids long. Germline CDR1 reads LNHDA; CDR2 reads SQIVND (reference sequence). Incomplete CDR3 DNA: TGTGCCAGTAGTGCCGTCGACACCAGGGGGCGCCGGGGT. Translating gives CASSAVDTRGRRG. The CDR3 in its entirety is CASSAVDTRGRRGQYF.

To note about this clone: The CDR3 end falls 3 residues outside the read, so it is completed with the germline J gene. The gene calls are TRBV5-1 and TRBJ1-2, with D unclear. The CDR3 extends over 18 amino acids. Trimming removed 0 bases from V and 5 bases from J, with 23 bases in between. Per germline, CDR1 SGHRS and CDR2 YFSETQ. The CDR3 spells CASSLAMSGGAGVYGYTF. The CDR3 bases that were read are TGCGCCAGCAGCTTGGCAATGTCGGGAGGCGCCGGGGTATATGGC.

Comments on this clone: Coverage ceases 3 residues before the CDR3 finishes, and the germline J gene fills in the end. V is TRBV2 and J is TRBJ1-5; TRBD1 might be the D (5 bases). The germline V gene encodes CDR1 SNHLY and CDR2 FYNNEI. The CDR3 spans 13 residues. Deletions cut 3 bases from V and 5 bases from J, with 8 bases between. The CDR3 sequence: CASSEAGDQPQHF. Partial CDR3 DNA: TGTGCCAGCAGTGAGGCGGGGGATCAGCCC. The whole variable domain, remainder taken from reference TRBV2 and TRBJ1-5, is EPEVTQTPSHQVTQMGQEVILRCVPISNHLYFYWYRQILGQKVEFLVSFYNNEISEKSEIFDDQFSVERPDGSNFTLKIRSTKLEDSAMYFCASSEAGDQPQHFGDGTRLSIL.

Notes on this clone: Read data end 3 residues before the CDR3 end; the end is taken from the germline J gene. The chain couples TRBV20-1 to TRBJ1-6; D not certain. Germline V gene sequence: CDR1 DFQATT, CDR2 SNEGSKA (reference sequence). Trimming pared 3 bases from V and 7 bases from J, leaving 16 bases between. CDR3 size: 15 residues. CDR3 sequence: CSARGIGLGNSPLHF. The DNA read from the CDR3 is TGCAGTGCTAGGGGGATCGGACTTGGGAATTCACCC.

The sequenced part of the CDR3 DNA is TGTGCCATCAGTAACTTAGGCGGCACCACAGATACG. Its protein is CAISNLGGTTDT. The whole CDR3 region reads CAISNLGGTTDTQYF. The chain couples TRBV10-3 to TRBJ2-3; D remains ambiguous. The read finishes 3 residues shy of the CDR3 end, and the germline J gene is used to complete it. CDR1 and CDR2 (germline): ENHRY, SYGVKD. The germline V and J ends were trimmed by 5 bases and 2 bases, with 14 bases remaining between them. The CDR3 is 15 residues long.

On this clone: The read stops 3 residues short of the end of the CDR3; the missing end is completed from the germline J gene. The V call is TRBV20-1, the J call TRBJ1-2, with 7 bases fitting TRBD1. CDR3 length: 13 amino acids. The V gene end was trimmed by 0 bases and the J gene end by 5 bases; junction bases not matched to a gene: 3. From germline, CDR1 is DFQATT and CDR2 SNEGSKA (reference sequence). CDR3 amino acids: CSARDEQGYGYTF. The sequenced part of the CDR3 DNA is TGCAGTGCTAGAGACGAACAGGGGTATGGC.

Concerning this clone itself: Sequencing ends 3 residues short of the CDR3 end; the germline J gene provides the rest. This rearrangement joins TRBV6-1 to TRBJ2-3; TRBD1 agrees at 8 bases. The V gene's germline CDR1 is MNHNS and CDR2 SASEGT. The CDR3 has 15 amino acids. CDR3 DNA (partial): TGTGCCAGCAGTGAACTTCCAGGGGGCCAAGAGACG. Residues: CASSELPGGQET. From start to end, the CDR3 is CASSELPGGQETQYF.

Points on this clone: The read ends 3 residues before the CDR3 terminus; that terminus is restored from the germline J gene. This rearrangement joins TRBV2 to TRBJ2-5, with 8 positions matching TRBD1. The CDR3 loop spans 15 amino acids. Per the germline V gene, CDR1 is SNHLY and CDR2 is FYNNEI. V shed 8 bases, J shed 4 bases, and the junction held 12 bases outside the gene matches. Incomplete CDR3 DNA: TGTGCCAGCGGAACTCAGGGGGCGAGACGAGAGACC. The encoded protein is CASGTQGARRET. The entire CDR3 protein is CASGTQGARRETQYF.

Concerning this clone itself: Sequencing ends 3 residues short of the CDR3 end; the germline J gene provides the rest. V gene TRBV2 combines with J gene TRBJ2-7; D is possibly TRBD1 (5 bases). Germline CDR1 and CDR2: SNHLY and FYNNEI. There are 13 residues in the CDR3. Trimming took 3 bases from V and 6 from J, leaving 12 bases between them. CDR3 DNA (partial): TGTGCCAGCAGTGACGCCAGGGTAAGCGAG. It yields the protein CASSDARVSE. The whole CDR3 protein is CASSDARVSEQYF.

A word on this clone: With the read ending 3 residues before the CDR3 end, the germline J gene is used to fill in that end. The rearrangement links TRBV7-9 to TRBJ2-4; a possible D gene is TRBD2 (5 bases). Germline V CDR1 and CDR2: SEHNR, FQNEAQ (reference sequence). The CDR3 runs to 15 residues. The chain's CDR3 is CASSGRLRHGYGQYF. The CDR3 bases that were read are TGTGCCAGCAGCGGAAGACTACGGCATGGCTATGGT. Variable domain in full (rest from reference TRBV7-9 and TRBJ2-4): DTGVSQNPRHKITKRGQNVTFRCDPISEHNRLYWYRQTLGQGPEFLTYFQNEAQLEKSRLLSDRFSAERPKGSFSTLEIQRTEQGDSAMYLCASSGRLRHGYGQYFGAGTRLSVL.

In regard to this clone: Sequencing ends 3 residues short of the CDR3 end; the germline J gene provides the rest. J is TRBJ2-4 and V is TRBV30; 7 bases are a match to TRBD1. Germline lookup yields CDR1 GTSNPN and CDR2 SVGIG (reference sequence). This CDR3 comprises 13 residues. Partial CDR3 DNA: TGTGCCTGGAGTCAACAGGGGAACTATGGT. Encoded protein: CAWSQQGNYG. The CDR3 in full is CAWSQQGNYGQYF.

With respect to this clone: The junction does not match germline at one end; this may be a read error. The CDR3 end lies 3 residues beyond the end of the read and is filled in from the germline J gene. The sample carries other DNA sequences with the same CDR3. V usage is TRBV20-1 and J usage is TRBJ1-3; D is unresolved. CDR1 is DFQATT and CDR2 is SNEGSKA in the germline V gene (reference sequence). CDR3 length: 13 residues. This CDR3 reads CSAADISGNTIYF. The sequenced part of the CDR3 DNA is TGCAGTGCCGCCGACATCTCTGGAAACACG.

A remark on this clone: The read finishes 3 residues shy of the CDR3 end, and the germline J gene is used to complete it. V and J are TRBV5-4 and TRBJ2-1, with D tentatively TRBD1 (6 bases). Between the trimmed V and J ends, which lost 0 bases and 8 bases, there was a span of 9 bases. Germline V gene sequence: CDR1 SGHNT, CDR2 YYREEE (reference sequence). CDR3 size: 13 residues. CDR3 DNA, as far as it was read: TGTGCCAGCAGCTTGGACAGGGTCGATGAG. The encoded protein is CASSLDRVDE. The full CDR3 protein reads CASSLDRVDEQFF.